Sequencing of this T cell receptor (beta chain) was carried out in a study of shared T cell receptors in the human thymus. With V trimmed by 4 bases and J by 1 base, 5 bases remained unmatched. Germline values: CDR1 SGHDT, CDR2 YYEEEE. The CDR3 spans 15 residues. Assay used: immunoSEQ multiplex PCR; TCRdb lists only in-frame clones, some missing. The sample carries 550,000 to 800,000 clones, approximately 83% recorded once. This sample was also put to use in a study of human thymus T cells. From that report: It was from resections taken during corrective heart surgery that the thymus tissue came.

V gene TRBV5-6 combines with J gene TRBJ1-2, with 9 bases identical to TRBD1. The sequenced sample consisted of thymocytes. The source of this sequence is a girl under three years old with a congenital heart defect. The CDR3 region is CASSNDRGVNYGYTF. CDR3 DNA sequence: TGTGCCAGCAGCAACGACAGGGGGGTTAACTATGGCTACACCTTC.